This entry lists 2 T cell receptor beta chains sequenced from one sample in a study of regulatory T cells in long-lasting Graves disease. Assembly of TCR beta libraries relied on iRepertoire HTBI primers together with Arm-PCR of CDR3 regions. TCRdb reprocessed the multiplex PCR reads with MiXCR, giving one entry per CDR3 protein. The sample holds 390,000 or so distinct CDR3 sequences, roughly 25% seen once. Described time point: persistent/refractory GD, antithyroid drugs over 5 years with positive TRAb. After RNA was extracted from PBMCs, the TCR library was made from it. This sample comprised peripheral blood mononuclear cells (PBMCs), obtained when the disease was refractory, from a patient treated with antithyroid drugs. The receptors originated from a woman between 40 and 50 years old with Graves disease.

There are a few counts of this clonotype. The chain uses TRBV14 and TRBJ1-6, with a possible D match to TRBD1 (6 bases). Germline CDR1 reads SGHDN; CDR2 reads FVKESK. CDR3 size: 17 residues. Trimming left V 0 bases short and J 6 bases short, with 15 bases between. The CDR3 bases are TGTGCCAGCAGCCAAGATTACGGGAGGACAGCTAATTCACCCCTCCACTTT. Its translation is CASSQDYGRTANSPLHF.

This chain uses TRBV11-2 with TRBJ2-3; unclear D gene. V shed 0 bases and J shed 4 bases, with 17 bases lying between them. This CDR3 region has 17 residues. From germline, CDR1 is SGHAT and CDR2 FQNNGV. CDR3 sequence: CASSLDSGRRLPDTQYF. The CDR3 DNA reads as TGTGCCAGCAGCTTAGATTCGGGTCGCCGGCTCCCAGATACGCAGTATTTT. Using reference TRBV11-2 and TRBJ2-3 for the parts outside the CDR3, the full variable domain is EAGVAQSPRYKIIEKRQSVAFWCNPISGHATLYWYQQILGQGPKLLIQFQNNGVVDDSQLPKDRFSAERLKGVDSTLKIQPAKLEDSAVYLCASSLDSGRRLPDTQYFGPGTRLTVL.